This T cell receptor (beta chain) was observed in a study of spatial heterogeneity in lung cancer. TCRdb recomputed calls from the 5' RACE reads with MiXCR, one row per CDR3 protein. Of about 100,000 distinct CDR3 sequences listed, just under 20% are singletons. The time point denotes: blood at routine non-recurrence follow-up after resection. In this sample, this clonotype turned up a few times. Germline-derived CDR1 and CDR2 are SQVTM and ANQGSEA. Trimming pared 7 bases from V and 2 bases from J, leaving 12 bases between. The CDR3 sequence is 13 residues long. The V and J genes are TRBV29-1 and TRBJ2-1; D call uncertain. The source material was PBMCs, sampled at follow-up. The sequence derives from a male donor with early-stage non-small cell lung cancer. CDR3 region: CSAYHPPYNEQFF. The CDR3 DNA sequence: TGCAGCGCTTACCACCCGCCCTACAATGAGCAGTTCTTC.